The 32 T cell receptor beta chains presented below share a single source sample, sequenced in a study of blood T cell repertoires in COVID-19 (TCRdb year 2020). Libraries were made using the immunoSEQ multiplex PCR assay. The source is immuneACCESS, and TCRdb retained only in-frame sequences with V and J called. Part of the clones is not carried over; for the studies checked, unresolved V genes explain less than half of this, and the remainder is unexplained. The sample has roughly 100,000 clones on record, 81% of them singletons. The top ten constitute approximately 23% of the sample. Input material: peripheral blood. These receptors were taken from a man older than 75 with active or convalescent COVID-19.

This chain joins TRBV5-1 and TRBJ1-2; 9 bases are a match to TRBD1. The CDR3 loop spans 16 amino acids. The germline V gene encodes CDR1 SGHRS and CDR2 YFSETQ. With 0 bases clipped from V and 5 bases from J, the junction kept 8 bases outside the gene matches. The CDR3 region is CASSLAGQGTEYGYTF. CDR3 in DNA: TGCGCCAGCAGCTTGGCAGGACAGGGGACCGAGTATGGCTACACCTTC.

The CDR3 loop reads CASSWASGGADEQFF. Here the CDR3 DNA reads TGTGCCAGCAGCTGGGCTAGCGGGGGGGCGGATGAGCAGTTCTTC. The chain recombines TRBV11-2 with TRBJ2-1; 12 positions agree with TRBD2. The CDR3 consists of 15 residues. The V gene end was trimmed by 4 bases and the J gene end by 8 bases; junction bases not matched to a gene: 6. Germline V gene sequence: CDR1 SGHAT, CDR2 FQNNGV.

The V gene is TRBV19, the J gene TRBJ2-5; no clear D gene. Trimming stripped 3 bases from V and 5 bases from J, with 16 bases between. The germline V gene has CDR1 LNHDA and CDR2 SQIVND (reference sequence). The CDR3 is made up of 15 amino acids. DNA for the CDR3: TGTGCCAGTAGTATCCCCCAGTTAAACGGGGAGACCCAGTACTTC. Its protein is CASSIPQLNGETQYF.

The chain carries TRBV30 and TRBJ1-2, with TRBD1 as a possible D gene (5 bases). With 1 base removed from V and 8 bases from J, the gap between germline ends came to 11 bases. CDR1 and CDR2 from the germline V gene are GTSNPN and SVGIG (reference sequence). The CDR3 is 12 amino acids. The CDR3 nucleotides are TGTGCCTGGAGTGAGACAGTCGGGGGCTACACCTTC. It encodes CAWSETVGGYTF.

This chain connects TRBV6-5 to TRBJ1-6; tentatively, D is TRBD1 (5 bases). V dropped 5 bases and J dropped 5 bases, with 7 bases sitting between them. The germline V gene encodes CDR1 MNHEY and CDR2 SVGAGI. This CDR3 has 13 amino acids. CDR3 nucleotide sequence: TGTGCCAGCAGTCGACAGAATAATTCACCCCTCCACTTT. Its protein product is CASSRQNNSPLHF.

V usage is TRBV28 and J usage is TRBJ2-2; 12 positions match TRBD1. V dropped 10 bases and J dropped 6; count of bases not matched to a gene: 9. Germline CDR1 reads MDHEN; CDR2 reads SYDVKM. The CDR3 loop spans 15 amino acids. Here the CDR3 DNA reads TGTGCCATCACCACGGGACAGGGGGCTTCCGGGGAGCTGTTTTTT. As protein: CAITTGQGASGELFF.

This chain links TRBV5-1 with TRBJ2-3, with 14 bases aligning to TRBD2. With 3 bases clipped from V and 7 bases from J, the junction kept 7 bases outside the gene matches. This CDR3 spans 16 amino acids. Germline CDR1 and CDR2: SGHRS and YFSETQ. The CDR3 coding sequence is TGCGCCAGCAGCTGGACTAGCGGGGGGTCTGCAAATACGCAGTATTTT. It translates to CASSWTSGGSANTQYF.

V is TRBV6-2 or TRBV6-3 and J is TRBJ1-2, with TRBD1 matching over 9 bases. The germline V gene has CDR1 MNHEY and CDR2 SVGEGT. The ends lost 2 bases at V and 3 bases at J; junction bases unmatched: 13. The CDR3 is made up of 18 amino acids. In nucleotides, the CDR3 is TGTGCCAGCAGTTACGCAGGGACAGGGCGGGTCTGGGACTATGGCTACACCTTC. Translating gives CASSYAGTGRVWDYGYTF.

The V and J genes are TRBV4-1 and TRBJ1-5; possibly TRBD1 for D (5 bases). The germline V gene encodes CDR1 MGHRA and CDR2 YSYEKL. Trimming stripped 1 base from V and 2 bases from J, with 15 bases between. The CDR3 is made up of 17 amino acids. The chain's CDR3 is CASSQVGGRARNQPQHF. The CDR3 DNA reads TGCGCCAGCAGCCAAGTCGGGGGGAGGGCTCGCAATCAGCCCCAGCATTTT.

The V and J genes are TRBV6-5 and TRBJ1-4; D is ambiguous. From germline, CDR1 is MNHEY and CDR2 SVGAGI. Trimming took 7 bases from V and 7 from J, leaving 10 bases between them. CDR3 length: 12 amino acids. In nucleotides, the CDR3 is TGTGCCAGCAACGGGGTGGGTGAAAAACTGTTTTTT. The encoded protein is CASNGVGEKLFF.

The V and J genes are TRBV6-6 and TRBJ2-7, with TRBD2 matching 13 bases. This CDR3 contains 14 residues. The germline CDR1 and CDR2 sequences are MNHNY and SVGAGI (reference sequence). The junction had 2 bases not matched to a gene; V was cut back by 6 bases and J by 3 bases. The CDR3 here is CASSRTSGGYEQYF. DNA for the CDR3: TGTGCCAGCAGCCGGACTAGCGGGGGCTACGAGCAGTACTTC.

This clone was found once. The chain is built from TRBV5-1 and TRBJ2-7; D perhaps matches TRBD2 (6 bases). The V gene lost 3 bases and the J gene lost 4 bases, with 17 bases spanning the gap. The CDR3 spans 15 residues. Germline V CDR1 and CDR2: SGHRS, YFSETQ. CDR3 nucleotides: TGCGCCAGCAGCTGGCTTAGCGGCCCCCAATACGAGCAGTACTTC. Its translation: CASSWLSGPQYEQYF.

The V gene is TRBV6-5, the J gene TRBJ1-5, with D uncertain. The V end lost 7 bases, the J end lost 1 base, and 11 bases lay between the germline ends. There are 14 residues in the CDR3. Looked up from germline, CDR1 is MNHEY and CDR2 is SVGAGI. This CDR3 is CASTPIRSNQPQHF. The CDR3 bases are TGTGCCAGCACCCCTATTAGAAGCAATCAGCCCCAGCATTTT.

CDR3 sequence: CASRGGYEQYF. CDR3 in DNA: TGCGCCAGCAGGGGGGGATACGAGCAGTACTTC. The gene calls are TRBV10-1 and TRBJ2-7, with D perhaps matching TRBD2 (6 bases). This CDR3 has 11 residues. V was pared by 6 bases and J by 4 bases, with 7 bases between. The germline gives CDR1 WNHNN, CDR2 SYGVQD (reference sequence).

The V gene is TRBV12-5, the J gene TRBJ1-4; TRBD1 agrees at 8 bases. Trimming at V came to 7 bases and at J to 0 bases, leaving 10 bases not matched to a gene. Per the germline V gene, CDR1 is LGHNT and CDR2 is FRNRAP. The CDR3 totals 17 residues. In DNA, the CDR3 is TGTGCTAGTGCCCTCCAACGACAGGGGACAACTAATGAAAAACTGTTTTTT. Protein sequence: CASALQRQGTTNEKLFF.

The chain is built from TRBV5-1 and TRBJ2-3, with D tentatively TRBD2 (6 bases). The germline CDR1 and CDR2 sequences are SGHRS and YFSETQ. V was trimmed by 0 bases and J by 1 base, leaving 9 bases between them. CDR3 length: 15 residues. CDR3 bases: TGCGCCAGCAGCTTGGACCCGGGGGGCACAGATACGCAGTATTTT. Encoded protein: CASSLDPGGTDTQYF.

The count of this clone is one. Additional DNA sequences in this sample encode the identical CDR3. V gene TRBV6-5 combines with J gene TRBJ1-2; no clear D. The CDR3 has 13 residues. The germline V gene encodes CDR1 MNHEY and CDR2 SVGAGI. The V end was cut by 2 bases, the J end by 2 bases, with 6 bases between. CDR3 DNA: TGTGCCAGCAGTTACGCAGGAAACTATGGCTACACCTTC. Translating gives CASSYAGNYGYTF.

The chain recombines TRBV6-5 with TRBJ2-5; tentatively, D is TRBD1 (6 bases). The germline CDR1 and CDR2 sequences are MNHEY and SVGAGI. The CDR3 has 15 residues. V gave up 5 bases and J gave up 1 base, with 14 bases separating them. This chain's CDR3 is CASSTRQAGQETQYF. In DNA form, the CDR3 reads TGTGCCAGCAGTACCCGACAGGCGGGCCAAGAGACCCAGTACTTC.

CDR3 sequence (DNA): TGTGCCAGCAGCCCAGAGACTTGGGACTCCCGGAACACCGGGGAGCTGTTTTTT. It codes for CASSPETWDSRNTGELFF. The V gene is TRBV11-2, the J gene TRBJ2-2, with D possibly TRBD2 on 6 matching bases. The CDR3 consists of 18 residues. Germline V lookup: CDR1 SGHAT, CDR2 FQNNGV. Trimming pared 5 bases from V and 1 base from J, leaving 20 bases between. Complete variable domain (other parts from reference TRBV11-2 and TRBJ2-2): EAGVAQSPRYKIIEKRQSVAFWCNPISGHATLYWYQQILGQGPKLLIQFQNNGVVDDSQLPKDRFSAERLKGVDSTLKIQPAKLEDSAVYLCASSPETWDSRNTGELFFGEGSRLTVL.

V gene TRBV5-1 combines with J gene TRBJ2-5, with 8 bases identical to TRBD1. Germline V gene lookup returns CDR1 SGHRS and CDR2 YFSETQ. The CDR3 totals 16 residues. The J segment lost 7 bases and the V segment lost 2 bases, leaving 13 bases of the junction unmatched. CDR3 in amino acids: CASSLGQGPRESTQYF. The CDR3 DNA reads TGCGCCAGCAGCTTAGGACAGGGCCCCCGCGAATCGACCCAGTACTTC.

This chain uses TRBV6-2 or TRBV6-3 with TRBJ2-2; no clear D gene. Germline V gene sequence: CDR1 MNHEY, CDR2 SVGEGT. The V gene lost 6 bases and the J gene lost 4 bases, with 9 bases spanning the gap. This CDR3 comprises 13 residues. The CDR3 DNA follows: TGTGCCAGCAGCCCCCATCCCACCGGGGAGCTGTTTTTT. Translation gives CASSPHPTGELFF.

The chain uses TRBV5-4 and TRBJ1-1; 7 nucleotides agree with TRBD1. Germline assignment: CDR1 SGHNT and CDR2 YYREEE (reference sequence). V lost 2 bases and J lost 4; bases outside the gene matches: 5. This CDR3 is 14 amino acids long. CDR3: CASSFGRGSTEAFF. The CDR3 coding sequence is TGTGCCAGCAGCTTCGGCAGGGGGTCCACTGAAGCTTTCTTT.

In its sample, this clone was seen once. V is TRBV28 and J is TRBJ1-4; tentative D call: TRBD1 (6 bases). Germline V gene data show CDR1 as MDHEN and CDR2 as SYDVKM. Trimming took off 2 bases at V and 8 bases at J, with 12 bases between the two ends. The CDR3 covers 14 residues. Here the CDR3 reads CASSLQGSSEKLFF. The CDR3 DNA sequence: TGTGCCAGCAGTTTACAGGGGAGTAGCGAAAAACTGTTTTTT.

This rearrangement joins TRBV10-3 to TRBJ1-3; D possibly corresponds to TRBD1 (6 bases). Germline loops: CDR1 ENHRY, CDR2 SYGVKD. V was clipped by 7 bases and J by 6 bases, with 16 bases between them. The CDR3 is 14 amino acids. The CDR3, as DNA: TGTGCCATCAAAGCACAGGGACAAATAAACACCATATATTTT. This encodes CAIKAQGQINTIYF.

This chain joins TRBV11-1 and TRBJ2-3; the match to TRBD1 covers 7 bases. The length of the CDR3 is 15 residues. Germline V gene sequence: CDR1 SGHAT, CDR2 FQDESV (reference sequence). Trimming at V came to 5 bases and at J to 3 bases, leaving 8 bases not matched to a gene. The chain's CDR3 is CASSPRDRVTDTQYF. The CDR3 DNA reads TGTGCCAGCAGCCCCCGGGACAGAGTTACAGATACGCAGTATTTT. Supplemented by reference TRBV11-1 and TRBJ2-3, the full variable domain reads EAEVAQSPRYKITEKSQAVAFWCDPISGHATLYWYRQILGQGPELLVQFQDESVVDDSQLPKDRFSAERLKGVDSTLKIQPAELGDSAMYLCASSPRDRVTDTQYFGPGTRLTVL.

This chain connects TRBV6-5 to TRBJ2-7; 8 bases are shared with TRBD1. The V segment lost 5 bases and the J segment 11 bases; nucleotides outside the gene matches: 8. This CDR3 has 12 amino acids. The V gene's germline CDR1 is MNHEY and CDR2 SVGAGI. The CDR3 DNA reads TGTGCCAGCAGTCCCGGACAGGGCCCTAAGTACTTC. Translating gives CASSPGQGPKYF.

This clone came up a few times. V and J are TRBV27 and TRBJ1-5, with unresolved D. Germline V gene data show CDR1 as MNHEY and CDR2 as SMNVEV (reference sequence). The CDR3 sequence is 12 residues long. Trimming stripped 5 bases from V and 6 bases from J, with 8 bases between. The CDR3: CASSPPGQPQHF. The CDR3 DNA is TGTGCCAGCAGTCCCCCAGGTCAGCCCCAGCATTTT.

The chain combines TRBV6-5 with TRBJ2-3; no clear D. Germline V gives CDR1 MNHEY, CDR2 SVGAGI. Trimming removed 8 bases at V and 1 base at J, with 16 bases between. This CDR3 contains 15 residues. The CDR3 nucleotides read TGTGCCAGCGGTTTCGGTCTAGGAGGCACAGATACGCAGTATTTT. Its translation: CASGFGLGGTDTQYF.

The rearrangement links TRBV3-1 (or the pseudogene TRBV3-2) to TRBJ2-5; 11 positions match TRBD2. The germline V gene encodes CDR1 LGHDT and CDR2 YNNKEL (reference sequence). Trimming took 1 base from V and 9 from J; bases not matched to a gene: 10. This CDR3 has 16 amino acids. CDR3 nucleotides: TGTGCCAGCAGCCAAGGTCTAGCGGGGGGACTCGAGCCCCAGTACTTC. This codes for CASSQGLAGGLEPQYF.

The chain has TRBV3-1 (or the pseudogene TRBV3-2) and TRBJ2-7, with no clear D. V was pared by 1 base and J by 3 bases, with 4 bases between. The CDR3 is made up of 12 amino acids. Germline CDR1 and CDR2: LGHDT and YNNKEL (reference sequence). The CDR3 here is CASSQVHYEQYF. The CDR3, as DNA: TGTGCCAGCAGCCAAGTACACTACGAGCAGTACTTC.

The chain has TRBV18 and TRBJ1-4; no reliable D call. Trimming took 3 bases from V and 0 from J, leaving 14 bases between them. The CDR3 covers 17 residues. Germline CDR1 is KGHSH and CDR2 is LQKENI. The CDR3, as DNA: TGTGCCAGCTCACCCCCGAACGGGGTTGCAACTAATGAAAAACTGTTTTTT. Translating it yields CASSPPNGVATNEKLFF.

This CDR3 reads CASSLLSFGSGEQYF. CDR3 sequence (DNA): TGTGCCAGCAGTTTATTGAGCTTTGGCTCGGGCGAGCAGTACTTC. This chain joins TRBV28 and TRBJ2-7; no definite D call. CDR1 and CDR2 from the germline V gene are MDHEN and SYDVKM. With 1 base removed from V and 6 bases from J, the gap between germline ends came to 16 bases. CDR3 length equals 15 residues.